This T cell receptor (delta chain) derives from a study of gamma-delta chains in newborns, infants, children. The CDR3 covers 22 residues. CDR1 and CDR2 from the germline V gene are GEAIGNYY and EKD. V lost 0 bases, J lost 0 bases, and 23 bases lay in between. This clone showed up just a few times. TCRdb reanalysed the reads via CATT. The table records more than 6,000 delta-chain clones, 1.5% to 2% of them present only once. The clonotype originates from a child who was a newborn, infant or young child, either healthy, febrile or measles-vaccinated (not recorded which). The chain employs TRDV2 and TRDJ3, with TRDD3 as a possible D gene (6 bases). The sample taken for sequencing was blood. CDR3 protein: CACDTLNILVDTSSWDTRQMFF. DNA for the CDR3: TGTGCCTGTGACACCCTCAATATACTGGTGGATACCAGCTCCTGGGACACCCGACAGATGTTTTTC.